This paragraph covers one T cell receptor (beta chain) sequence. The data were taken from a study of shared clonotypes between healthy human individuals. Sequenced by immunoSEQ multiplex PCR; TCRdb stores in-frame clones only, minus some. The table has approximately 2.5 million clones, 90% to 95% seen once. The receptor was isolated from a man younger than 35 in good health. Some clones in this sample may be carry-over from other donors' samples. Specimen: naive CD4+ T cells from PBMCs. The subset is: CD45RA+ positively selected.

CDR3: CASTAAGYEQYF. CDR3 bases: TGTGCCAGCACAGCCGCGGGGTACGAGCAGTACTTC. The gene calls are TRBV25-1 and TRBJ2-7; weak D call: TRBD2 (6 bases). The CDR3 has 12 amino acids. CDR1 is MGHDK, CDR2 SYGVNS, per germline. V shed 7 bases and J shed 4 bases, with 11 bases lying between them.